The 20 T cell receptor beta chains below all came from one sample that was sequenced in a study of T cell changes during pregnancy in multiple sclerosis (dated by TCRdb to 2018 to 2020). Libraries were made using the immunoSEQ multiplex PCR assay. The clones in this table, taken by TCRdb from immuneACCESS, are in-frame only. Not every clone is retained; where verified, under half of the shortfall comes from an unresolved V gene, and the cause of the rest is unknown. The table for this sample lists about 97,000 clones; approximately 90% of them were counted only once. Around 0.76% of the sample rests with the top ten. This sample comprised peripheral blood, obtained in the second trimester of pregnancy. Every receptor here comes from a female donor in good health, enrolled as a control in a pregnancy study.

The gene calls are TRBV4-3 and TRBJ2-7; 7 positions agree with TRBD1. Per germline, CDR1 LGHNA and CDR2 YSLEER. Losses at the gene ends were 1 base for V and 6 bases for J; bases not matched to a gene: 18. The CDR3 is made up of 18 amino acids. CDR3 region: CASSQGGPGGQIPREQYF. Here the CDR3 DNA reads TGCGCCAGCAGCCAAGGGGGGCCAGGGGGTCAAATTCCTCGCGAGCAGTACTTC.

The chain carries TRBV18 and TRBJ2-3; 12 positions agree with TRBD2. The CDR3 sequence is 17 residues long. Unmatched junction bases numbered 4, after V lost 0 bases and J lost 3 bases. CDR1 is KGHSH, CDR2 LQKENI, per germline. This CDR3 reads CASSPPTSGGFTDTQYF. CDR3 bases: TGTGCCAGCTCACCACCGACTAGCGGGGGATTTACAGATACGCAGTATTTT.

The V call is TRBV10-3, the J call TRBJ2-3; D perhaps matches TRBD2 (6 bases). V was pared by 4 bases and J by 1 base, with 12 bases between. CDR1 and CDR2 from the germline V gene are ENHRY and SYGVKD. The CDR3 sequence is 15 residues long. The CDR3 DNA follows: TGTGCCATCAGTGCGGTAGCGGTCCGCACAGATACGCAGTATTTT. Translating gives CAISAVAVRTDTQYF.

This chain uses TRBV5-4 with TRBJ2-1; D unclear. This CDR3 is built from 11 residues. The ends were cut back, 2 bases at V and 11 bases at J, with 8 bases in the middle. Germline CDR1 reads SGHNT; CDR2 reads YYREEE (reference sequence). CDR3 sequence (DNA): TGTGCCAGCAGCTTCACAGCAAAGCAGTTCTTC. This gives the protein CASSFTAKQFF.

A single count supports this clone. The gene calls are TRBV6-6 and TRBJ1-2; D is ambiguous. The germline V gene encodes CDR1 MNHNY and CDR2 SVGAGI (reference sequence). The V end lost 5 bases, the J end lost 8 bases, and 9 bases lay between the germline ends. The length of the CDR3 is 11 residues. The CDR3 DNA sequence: TGTGCCAGCAGTGCCTCACGGGGCTACACCTTC. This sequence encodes CASSASRGYTF.

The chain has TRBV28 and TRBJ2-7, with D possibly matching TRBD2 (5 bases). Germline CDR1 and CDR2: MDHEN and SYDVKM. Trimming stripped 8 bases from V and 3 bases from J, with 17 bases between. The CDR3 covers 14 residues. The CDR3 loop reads CASLGRVAGYEQYF. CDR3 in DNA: TGTGCCAGCCTTGGACGGGTGGCGGGCTACGAGCAGTACTTC.

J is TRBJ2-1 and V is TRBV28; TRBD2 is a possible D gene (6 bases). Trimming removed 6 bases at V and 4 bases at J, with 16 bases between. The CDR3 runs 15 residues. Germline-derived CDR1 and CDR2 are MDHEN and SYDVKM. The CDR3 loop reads CASSPRELGYNEQFF. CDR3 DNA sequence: TGTGCCAGCAGCCCCCGGGAGCTGGGGTACAATGAGCAGTTCTTC.

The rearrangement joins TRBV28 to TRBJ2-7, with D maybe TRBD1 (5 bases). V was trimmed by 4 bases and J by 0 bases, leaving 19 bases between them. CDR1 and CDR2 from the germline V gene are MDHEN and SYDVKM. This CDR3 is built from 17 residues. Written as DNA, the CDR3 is TGTGCCAGCAGTTCCCCCCTTCGACAGTCGAGCTCCTACGAGCAGTACTTC. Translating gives CASSSPLRQSSSYEQYF.

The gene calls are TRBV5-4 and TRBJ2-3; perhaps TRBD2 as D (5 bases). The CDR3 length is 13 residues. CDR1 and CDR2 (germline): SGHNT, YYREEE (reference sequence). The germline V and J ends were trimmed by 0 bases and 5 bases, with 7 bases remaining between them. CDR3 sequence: CASSLAGLDTQYF. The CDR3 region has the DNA TGTGCCAGCAGCTTGGCGGGGTTAGATACGCAGTATTTT.

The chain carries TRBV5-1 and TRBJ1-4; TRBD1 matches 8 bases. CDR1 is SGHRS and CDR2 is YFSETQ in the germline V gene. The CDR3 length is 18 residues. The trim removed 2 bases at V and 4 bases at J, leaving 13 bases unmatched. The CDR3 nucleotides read TGCGCCAGCAGCTTCTTAGGTGCAGGGGGCGTCGATAATGAAAAACTGTTTTTT. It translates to CASSFLGAGGVDNEKLFF.

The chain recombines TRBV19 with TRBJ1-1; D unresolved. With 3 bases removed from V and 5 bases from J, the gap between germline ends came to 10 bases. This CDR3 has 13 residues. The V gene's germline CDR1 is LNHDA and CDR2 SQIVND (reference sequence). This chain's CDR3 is CASSIQPGTEAFF. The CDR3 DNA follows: TGTGCCAGTAGTATTCAGCCGGGGACTGAAGCTTTCTTT.

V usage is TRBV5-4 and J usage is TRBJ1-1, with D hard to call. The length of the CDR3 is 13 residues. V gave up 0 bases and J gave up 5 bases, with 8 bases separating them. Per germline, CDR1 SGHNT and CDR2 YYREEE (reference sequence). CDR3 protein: CASSLGGGTEAFF. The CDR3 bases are TGTGCCAGCAGCTTGGGAGGTGGTACTGAAGCTTTCTTT.

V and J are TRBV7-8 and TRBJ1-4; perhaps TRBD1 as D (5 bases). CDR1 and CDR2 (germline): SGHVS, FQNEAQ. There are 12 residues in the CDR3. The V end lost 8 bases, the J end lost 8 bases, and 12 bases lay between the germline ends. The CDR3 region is CASAPGGEKLFF. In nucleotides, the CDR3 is TGTGCCAGCGCTCCCGGGGGAGAAAAACTGTTTTTT.

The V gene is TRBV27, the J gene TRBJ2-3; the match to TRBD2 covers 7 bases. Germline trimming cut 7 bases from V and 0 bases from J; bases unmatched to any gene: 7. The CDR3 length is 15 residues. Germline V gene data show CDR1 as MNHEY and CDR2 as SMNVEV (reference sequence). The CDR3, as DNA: TGTGCCAGCACACTTTCGGGGGGAAGCACAGATACGCAGTATTTT. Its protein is CASTLSGGSTDTQYF.

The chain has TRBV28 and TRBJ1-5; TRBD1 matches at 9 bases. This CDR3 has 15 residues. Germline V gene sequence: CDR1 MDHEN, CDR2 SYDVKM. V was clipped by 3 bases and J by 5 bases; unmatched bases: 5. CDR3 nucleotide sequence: TGTGCCAGCAGTTTTAACAGGGGGCGCGATCAGCCCCAGCATTTT. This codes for CASSFNRGRDQPQHF.

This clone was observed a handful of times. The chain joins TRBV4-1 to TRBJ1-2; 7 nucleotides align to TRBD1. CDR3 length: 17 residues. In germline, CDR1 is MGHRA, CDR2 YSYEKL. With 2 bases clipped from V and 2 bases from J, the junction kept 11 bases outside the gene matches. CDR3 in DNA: TGCGCCAGCAGCCAATTTGACAGGGCCAAACCGAACTATGGCTACACCTTC. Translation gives CASSQFDRAKPNYGYTF.

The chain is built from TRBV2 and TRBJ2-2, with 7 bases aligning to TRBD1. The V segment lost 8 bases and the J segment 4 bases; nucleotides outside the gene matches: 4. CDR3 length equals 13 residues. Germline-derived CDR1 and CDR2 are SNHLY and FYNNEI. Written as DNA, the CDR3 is TGTGCCAGCCTGCCAGGGGGCACCGGGGAGCTGTTTTTT. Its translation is CASLPGGTGELFF.

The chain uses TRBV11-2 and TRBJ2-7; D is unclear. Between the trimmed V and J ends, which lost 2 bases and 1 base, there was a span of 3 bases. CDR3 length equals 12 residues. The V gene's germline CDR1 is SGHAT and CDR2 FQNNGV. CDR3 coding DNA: TGTGCCAGCAGCTTATCTTCCTACGAGCAGTACTTC. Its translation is CASSLSSYEQYF. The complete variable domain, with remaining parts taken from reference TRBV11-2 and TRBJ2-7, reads EAGVAQSPRYKIIEKRQSVAFWCNPISGHATLYWYQQILGQGPKLLIQFQNNGVVDDSQLPKDRFSAERLKGVDSTLKIQPAKLEDSAVYLCASSLSSYEQYFGPGTRLTVT.

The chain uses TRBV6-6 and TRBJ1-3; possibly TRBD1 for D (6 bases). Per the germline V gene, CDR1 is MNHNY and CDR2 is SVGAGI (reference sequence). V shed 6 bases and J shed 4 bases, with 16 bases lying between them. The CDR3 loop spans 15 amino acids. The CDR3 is CASRLDSDLGNTIYF. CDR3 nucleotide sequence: TGTGCCAGCAGGCTGGACAGTGACCTAGGAAACACCATATATTTT.

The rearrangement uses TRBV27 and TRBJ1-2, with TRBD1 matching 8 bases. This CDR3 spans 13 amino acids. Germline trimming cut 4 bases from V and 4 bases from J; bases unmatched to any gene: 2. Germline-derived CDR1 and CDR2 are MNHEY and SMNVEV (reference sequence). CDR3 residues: CASSSGGSYGYTF. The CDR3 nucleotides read TGTGCCAGCAGTTCAGGGGGCAGCTATGGCTACACCTTC.